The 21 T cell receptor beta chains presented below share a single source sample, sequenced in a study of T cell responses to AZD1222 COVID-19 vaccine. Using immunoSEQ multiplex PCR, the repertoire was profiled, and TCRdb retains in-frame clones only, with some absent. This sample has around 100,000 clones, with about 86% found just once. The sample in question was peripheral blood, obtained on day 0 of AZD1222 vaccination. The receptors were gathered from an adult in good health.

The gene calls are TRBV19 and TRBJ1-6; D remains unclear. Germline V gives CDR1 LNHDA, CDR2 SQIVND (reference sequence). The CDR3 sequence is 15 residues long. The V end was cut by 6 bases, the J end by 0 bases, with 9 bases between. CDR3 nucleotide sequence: TGTGCCAGTAGACGCCAGAGCTCCTATAATTCACCCCTCCACTTT. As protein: CASRRQSSYNSPLHF.

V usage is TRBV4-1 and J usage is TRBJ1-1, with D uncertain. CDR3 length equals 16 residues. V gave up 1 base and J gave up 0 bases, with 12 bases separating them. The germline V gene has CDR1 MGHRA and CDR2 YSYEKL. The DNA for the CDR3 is TGCGCCAGCAGCCAAGCTGTGTCTGGGGTGAACACTGAAGCTTTCTTT. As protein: CASSQAVSGVNTEAFF.

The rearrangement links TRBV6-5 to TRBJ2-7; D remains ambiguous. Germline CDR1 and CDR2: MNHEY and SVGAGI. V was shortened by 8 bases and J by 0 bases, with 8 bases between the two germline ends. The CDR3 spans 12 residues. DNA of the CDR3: TGTGCCAGCTGGTCAGTCTCCTACGAGCAGTACTTC. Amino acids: CASWSVSYEQYF.

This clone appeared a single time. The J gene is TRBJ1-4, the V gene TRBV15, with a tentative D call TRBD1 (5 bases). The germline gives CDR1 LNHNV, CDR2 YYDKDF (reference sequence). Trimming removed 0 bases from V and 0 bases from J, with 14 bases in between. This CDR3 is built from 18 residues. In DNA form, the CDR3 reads TGTGCCACCAGCAGAGATCGCGGGGGTACGACAACTAATGAAAAACTGTTTTTT. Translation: CATSRDRGGTTTNEKLFF.

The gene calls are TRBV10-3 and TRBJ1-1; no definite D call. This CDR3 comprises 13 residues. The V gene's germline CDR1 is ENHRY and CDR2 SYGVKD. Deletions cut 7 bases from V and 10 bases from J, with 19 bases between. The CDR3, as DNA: TGTGCCATCAATAGGCCAGGAACGAGAGCAGCTTTCTTT. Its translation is CAINRPGTRAAFF.

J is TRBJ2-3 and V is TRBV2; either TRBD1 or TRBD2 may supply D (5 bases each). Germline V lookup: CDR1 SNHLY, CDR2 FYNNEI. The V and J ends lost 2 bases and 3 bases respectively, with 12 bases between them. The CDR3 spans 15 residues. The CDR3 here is CASSERLGETDTQYF. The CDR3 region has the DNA TGTGCCAGCAGTGAACGGCTAGGGGAGACAGATACGCAGTATTTT.

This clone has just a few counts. The CDR3 DNA reads as TGTGCCAGCAGTTACCCCTCCGGGACAGGAATCTCTGGAAACACCATATATTTT. It is translated as CASSYPSGTGISGNTIYF. The chain carries TRBV6-2 or TRBV6-3 and TRBJ1-3, with 8 bases matching TRBD1. This CDR3 comprises 18 residues. Trimming at V came to 2 bases and at J to 0 bases, leaving 9 bases not matched to a gene. Germline loops: CDR1 MNHEY, CDR2 SVGEGT.

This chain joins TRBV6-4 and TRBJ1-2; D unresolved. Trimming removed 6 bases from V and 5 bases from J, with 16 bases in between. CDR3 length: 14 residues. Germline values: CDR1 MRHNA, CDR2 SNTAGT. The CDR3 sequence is CASSPRGGQYGYTF. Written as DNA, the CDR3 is TGTGCCAGCAGCCCTCGGGGAGGGCAATATGGCTACACCTTC.

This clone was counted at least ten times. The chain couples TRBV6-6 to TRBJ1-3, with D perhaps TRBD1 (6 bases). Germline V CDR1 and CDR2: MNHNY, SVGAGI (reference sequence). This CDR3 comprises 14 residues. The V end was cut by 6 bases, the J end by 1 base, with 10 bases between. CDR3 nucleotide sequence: TGTGCCAGCAGACCCGACAGGTCTGGAAACACCATATATTTT. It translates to CASRPDRSGNTIYF.

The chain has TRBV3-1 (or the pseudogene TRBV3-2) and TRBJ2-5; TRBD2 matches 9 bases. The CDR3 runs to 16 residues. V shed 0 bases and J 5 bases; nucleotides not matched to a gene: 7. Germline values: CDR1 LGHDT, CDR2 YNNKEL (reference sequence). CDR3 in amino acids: CASSQEASGIFETQYF. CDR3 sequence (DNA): TGTGCCAGCAGCCAAGAGGCTAGCGGGATATTTGAGACCCAGTACTTC.

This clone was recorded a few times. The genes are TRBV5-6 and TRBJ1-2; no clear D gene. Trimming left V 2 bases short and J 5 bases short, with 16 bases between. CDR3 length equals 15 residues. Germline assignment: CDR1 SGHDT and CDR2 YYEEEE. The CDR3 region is CASSFLGPRPYGYTF. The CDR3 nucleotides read TGTGCCAGCAGCTTCCTCGGACCGAGGCCGTATGGCTACACCTTC. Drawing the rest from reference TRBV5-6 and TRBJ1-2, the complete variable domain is DAGVTQSPTHLIKTRGQQVTLRCSPKSGHDTVSWYQQALGQGPQFIFQYYEEEERQRGNFPDRFSGHQFPNYSSELNVNALLLGDSALYLCASSFLGPRPYGYTFGSGTRLTVV.

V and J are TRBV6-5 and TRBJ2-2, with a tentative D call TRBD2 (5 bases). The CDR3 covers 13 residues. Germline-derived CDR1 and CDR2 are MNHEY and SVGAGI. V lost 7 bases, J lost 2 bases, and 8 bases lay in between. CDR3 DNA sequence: TGTGCCAGCACGAGGGTTAACACCGGGGAGCTGTTTTTT. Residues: CASTRVNTGELFF.

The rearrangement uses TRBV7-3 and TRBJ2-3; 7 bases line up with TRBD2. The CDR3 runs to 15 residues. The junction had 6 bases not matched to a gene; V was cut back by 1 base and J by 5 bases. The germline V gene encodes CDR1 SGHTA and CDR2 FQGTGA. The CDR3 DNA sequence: TGTGCCAGCAGCTTAAGTTTAAGCGGGATAGATACGCAGTATTTT. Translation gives CASSLSLSGIDTQYF.

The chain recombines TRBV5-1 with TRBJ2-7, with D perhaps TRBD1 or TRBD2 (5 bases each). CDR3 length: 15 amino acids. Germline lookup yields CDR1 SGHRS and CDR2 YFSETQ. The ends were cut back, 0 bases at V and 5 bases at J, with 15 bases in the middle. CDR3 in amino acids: CASSLGGGLLDEQYF. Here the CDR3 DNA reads TGCGCCAGCAGCTTGGGGGGCGGGCTACTCGACGAGCAGTACTTC.

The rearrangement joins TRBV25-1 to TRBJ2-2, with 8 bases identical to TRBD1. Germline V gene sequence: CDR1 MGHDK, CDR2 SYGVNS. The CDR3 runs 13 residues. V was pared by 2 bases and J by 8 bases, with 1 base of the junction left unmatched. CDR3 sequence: CASSEGDRGELFF. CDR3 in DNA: TGTGCCAGCAGTGAAGGGGACAGGGGGGAGCTGTTTTTT.

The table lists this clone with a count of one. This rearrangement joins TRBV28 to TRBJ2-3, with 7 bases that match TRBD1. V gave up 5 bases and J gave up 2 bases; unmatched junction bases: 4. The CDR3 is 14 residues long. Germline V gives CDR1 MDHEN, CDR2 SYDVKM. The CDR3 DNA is TGTGCCAGCAGTCTCGGACAGGACACAGATACGCAGTATTTT. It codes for CASSLGQDTDTQYF.

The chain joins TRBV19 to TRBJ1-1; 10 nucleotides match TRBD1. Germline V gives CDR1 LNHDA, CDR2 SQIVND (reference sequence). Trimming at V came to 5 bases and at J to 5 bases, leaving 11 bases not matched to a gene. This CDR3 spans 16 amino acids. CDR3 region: CASSPWDRGTMTEAFF. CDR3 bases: TGTGCCAGTAGTCCCTGGGACAGGGGAACTATGACTGAAGCTTTCTTT.

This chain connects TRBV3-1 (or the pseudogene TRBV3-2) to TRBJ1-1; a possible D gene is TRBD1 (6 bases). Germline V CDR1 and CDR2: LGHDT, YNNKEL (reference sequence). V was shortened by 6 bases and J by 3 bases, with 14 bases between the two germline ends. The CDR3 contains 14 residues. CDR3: CASSKQGKDTEAFF. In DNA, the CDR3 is TGTGCCAGCAGTAAACAGGGTAAGGACACTGAAGCTTTCTTT.

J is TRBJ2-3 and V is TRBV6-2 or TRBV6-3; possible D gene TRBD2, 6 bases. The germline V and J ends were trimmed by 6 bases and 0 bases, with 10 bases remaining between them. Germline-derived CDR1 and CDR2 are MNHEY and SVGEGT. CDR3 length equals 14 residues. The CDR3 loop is CASSRSGSTDTQYF. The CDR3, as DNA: TGTGCCAGCAGCCGTAGCGGCAGCACAGATACGCAGTATTTT.

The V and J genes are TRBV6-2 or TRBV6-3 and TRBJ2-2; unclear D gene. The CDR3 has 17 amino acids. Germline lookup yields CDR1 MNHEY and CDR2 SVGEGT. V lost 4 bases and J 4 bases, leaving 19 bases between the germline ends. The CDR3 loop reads CASSFLGVGSATGELFF. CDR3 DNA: TGTGCCAGCAGTTTCCTCGGTGTGGGATCGGCCACCGGGGAGCTGTTTTTT.

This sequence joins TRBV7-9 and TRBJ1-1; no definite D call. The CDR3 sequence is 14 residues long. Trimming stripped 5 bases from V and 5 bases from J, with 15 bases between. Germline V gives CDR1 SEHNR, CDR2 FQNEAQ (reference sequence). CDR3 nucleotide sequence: TGTGCCAGCAGCCCCGAGGTTCGGCAGACTGAAGCTTTCTTT. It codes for CASSPEVRQTEAFF.